These T cell receptor beta chains were read from a single sample in a study of identical twins. TCRdb fed the 5' RACE reads into MiXCR, producing one record per CDR3 protein. The sample shows 130,000 to 150,000 distinct CDR3 sequences, around 3.6% of them seen only once. Sequencing was done on a sample of memory T cells sorted from blood. These receptors all stem from a man aged 18-30 years in good health. CDR3s include the opening cysteine and the closing phenylalanine or tryptophan. Fields, in order: clone size, J gene, D gene, V gene, CDR3 DNA, CDR3 protein. The D gene is left open where the match is weak. The listing skips clone size in some rows; elsewhere it reads once, few, many or a size class.

>few|TRBJ1-5|.|TRBV28
TGTGCCAGCAGCCCGGGGTTTCAGCCCCAGCATTTT
CASSPGFQPQHF
>many|TRBJ2-7|.|TRBV28
TGTGCCAGCAGTTTAATACAGGGTTTTTACGAGCAGTACTTC
CASSLIQGFYEQYF
>many|TRBJ1-2|TRBD1|TRBV6-1
TGTGCCAGCAGTAAAGAGGGACAGAGCTATGGCTACACCTTC
CASSKEGQSYGYTF
>many|TRBJ2-7|.|TRBV20-1
TGCAGTGCAAATGCCCTTGGACACCCCTACGAGCAGTACTTC
CSANALGHPYEQYF
>few|TRBJ2-6|TRBD1|TRBV6-9
TGTGCCAGCAGTTATGAGGACAGGGCTGGGGCCAACGTCCTGACTTTC
CASSYEDRAGANVLTF
>few|TRBJ1-3|.|TRBV14
TGTGCCAGCAGTCCGGGCCCCCGCATCTCTGGAAACACCATATATTTT
CASSPGPRISGNTIYF
>many|TRBJ2-1|TRBD2|TRBV5-1
TGCGCCAGCAGCACGGGACTAGCGGGAGTTGAAAATGAGCAGTTCTTC
CASSTGLAGVENEQFF
>many|TRBJ2-7|TRBD1|TRBV7-8
TGTGCCTCGAGGGACAGGGGGGCGGAAGAGCAGTACTTC
CASRDRGAEEQYF
>many|TRBJ1-3|.|TRBV20-1
TGCAGTGCTAAAGCCAGAACCAACTCTGGAAACACCATATATTTT
CSAKARTNSGNTIYF
>few|TRBJ2-7|.|TRBV30
TGTGCCTGGAGTGCGGCCGTTCCCTACGAGCAGTACTTC
CAWSAAVPYEQYF
>many|TRBJ2-2|.|TRBV7-3
TGTGCCAGCAGCACGTCCGGGTGGGTCGGCACCGGGGAGCTGTTTTTT
CASSTSGWVGTGELFF
>many|TRBJ1-1|.|TRBV4-2
TGTGCCAGCAGCCAAGAAAGGGGGGTTTATACTGAAGCTTTCTTT
CASSQERGVYTEAFF
>many|TRBJ1-1|.|TRBV29-1
TGCAGCGTTGAACGGCCCCGCACTGAAGCTTTCTTT
CSVERPRTEAFF
>many|TRBJ1-1|TRBD1|TRBV14
TGTGCCAGCAGCCAAGATCGTATAGGACAGGGGGGGAGAGGCGCTTTCTTT
CASSQDRIGQGGRGAFF
>many|TRBJ1-4|TRBD1|TRBV10-3
TGTGCCATCAGTCCTCAACCGGGACAGGGGAGAGGGGAAGAACTGTTTTTT
CAISPQPGQGRGEELFF
>many|TRBJ2-7|TRBD1|TRBV12-3/TRBV12-4
TGTGCCAGCAGTTCCGGGACAGGGGCCCTGCAGGGCGAGCAGTACTTC
CASSSGTGALQGEQYF
>many|TRBJ1-1|.|TRBV5-1
TGCGCCAGCAGCTTGTATGGGGGAACTGAAGCTTTCTTT
CASSLYGGTEAFF
>many|TRBJ2-7|.|TRBV6-5
TGTGCCAGCAGTTACAAGAATCAGGGCGAGCAGTACTTC
CASSYKNQGEQYF
>many|TRBJ2-1|TRBD2|TRBV5-5
TGTGCCAGCAGCTTGCGATTTTCGGGAGGATGGGGTTACAATGAGCAGTTCTTC
CASSLRFSGGWGYNEQFF
>many|TRBJ2-5|.|TRBV20-1
TGCAGTGCTCTAGACAGGACGGGCCAAGAGACCCAGTACTTC
CSALDRTGQETQYF
>.|TRBJ2-3|.|TRBV5-4
TGTGCCAGCAGCTTCTCCGCTAGCACAGATACGCAGTATTTT
CASSFSASTDTQYF
>many|TRBJ1-2|.|TRBV3-1
TGTGCCAGCAGCCAAGAACCAGGGCGGGATGGCTACACCTTC
CASSQEPGRDGYTF
>.|TRBJ2-1|.|TRBV7-9
TGTGCCAGCAGACCCGGTAATGAGCAGTTCTTC
CASRPGNEQFF